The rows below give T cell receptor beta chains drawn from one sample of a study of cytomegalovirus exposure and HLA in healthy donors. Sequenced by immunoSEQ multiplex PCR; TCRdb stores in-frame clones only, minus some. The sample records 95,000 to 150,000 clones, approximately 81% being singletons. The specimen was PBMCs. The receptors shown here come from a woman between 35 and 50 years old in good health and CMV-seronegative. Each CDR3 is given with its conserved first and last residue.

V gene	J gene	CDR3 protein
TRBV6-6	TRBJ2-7	CASSDRGHEQYF
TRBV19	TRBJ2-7	CASSRGLLSRYEQYF
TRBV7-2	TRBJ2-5	CASSLGRGRGLKETQYF
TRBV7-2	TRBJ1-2	CASSSGTAYYGYTF
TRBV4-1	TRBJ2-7	CASSQVGLAAYEQYF
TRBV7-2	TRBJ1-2	CASSLGLPRDREF
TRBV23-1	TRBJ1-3	CASSHYFAGQGPSGNTIYF
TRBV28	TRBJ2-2	CASQTAYTGELFF
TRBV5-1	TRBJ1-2	CASSEPGYGYTF
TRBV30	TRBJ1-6	CAWRFDSSYNSPLHF
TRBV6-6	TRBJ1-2	CASSYLGQANYGYTF
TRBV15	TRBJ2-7	CATSRDVGGTYEQYF
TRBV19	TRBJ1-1	CASSIRGEAFF
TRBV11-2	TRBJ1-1	CASSLAEGVGAFF
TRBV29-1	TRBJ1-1	CSAETAKNTEAFF
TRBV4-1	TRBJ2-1	CASSQDSSGGDNEQFF
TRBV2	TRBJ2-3	CASAAQGTDTQYF
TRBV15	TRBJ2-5	CATSRVIGDRETQYF
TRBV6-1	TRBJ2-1	CASSYSNEQFF
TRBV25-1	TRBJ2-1	CASRVTGVGFNEQFF
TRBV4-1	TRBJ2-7	CASSQDPGGGAREQYF
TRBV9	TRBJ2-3	CASSSGTSGTDTQYF
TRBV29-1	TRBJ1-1	CSVERRQNTEAFF
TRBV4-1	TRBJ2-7	CASSQDRGYEQYF
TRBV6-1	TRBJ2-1	CAALEVGSYNEQFF
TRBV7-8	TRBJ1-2	CASSLASVLRGTF
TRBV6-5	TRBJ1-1	CASSYSTGRSTEAFF
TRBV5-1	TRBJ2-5	CASSLGTSGNRETQYF
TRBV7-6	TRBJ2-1	CASSLRSVGAGGGGEQFF
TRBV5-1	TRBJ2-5	CASSVGGTQETQYF
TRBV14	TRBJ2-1	CASSQDRFNEQFF
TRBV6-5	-	CASSYDHGGGEQYF
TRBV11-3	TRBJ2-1	CASSSGGSFNEQFF
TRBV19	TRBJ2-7	CASSSRGTGYEQYF
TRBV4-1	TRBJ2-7	CASSQLFVRTGRSYEQYF
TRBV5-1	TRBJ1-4	CASSPSGQGARIEKLFF
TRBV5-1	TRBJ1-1	CASSSDRGRNTEAFF
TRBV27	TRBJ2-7	CASRTPGGPQYF
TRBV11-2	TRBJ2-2	CASSLMGVGELFF
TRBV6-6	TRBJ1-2	CASRSGQGAVYGYTF
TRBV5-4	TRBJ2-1	CASSLGLARPNEQFF
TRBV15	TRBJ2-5	CATSGRRGVGETQYF
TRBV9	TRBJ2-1	CASSSSGSSYNEQFF
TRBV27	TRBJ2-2	CASSPPQTVSTGELFF
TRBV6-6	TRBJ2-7	CARHRVDEQYF
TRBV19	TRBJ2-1	CASSSSLGLHNEQFF
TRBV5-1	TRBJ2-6	CASSPDTNSGANVLTF